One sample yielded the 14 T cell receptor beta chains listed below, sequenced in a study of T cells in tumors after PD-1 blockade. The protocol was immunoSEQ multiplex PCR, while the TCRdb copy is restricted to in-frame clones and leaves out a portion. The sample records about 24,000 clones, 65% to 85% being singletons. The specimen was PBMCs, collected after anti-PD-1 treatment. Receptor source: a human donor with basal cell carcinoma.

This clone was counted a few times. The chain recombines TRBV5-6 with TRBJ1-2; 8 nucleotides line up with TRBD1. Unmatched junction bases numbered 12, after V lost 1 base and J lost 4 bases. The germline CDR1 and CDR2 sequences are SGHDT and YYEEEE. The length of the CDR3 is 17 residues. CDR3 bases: TGTGCCAGCAGCTTGTGGACACACAGGGGGAGAAGCTATGGCTACACCTTC. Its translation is CASSLWTHRGRSYGYTF.

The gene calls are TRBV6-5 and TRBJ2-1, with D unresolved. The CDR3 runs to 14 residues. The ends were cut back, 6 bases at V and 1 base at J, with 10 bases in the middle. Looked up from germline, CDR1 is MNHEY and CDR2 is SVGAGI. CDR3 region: CASSLYGSYNEQFF. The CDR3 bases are TGTGCCAGCAGCCTGTACGGGTCCTACAATGAGCAGTTCTTC.

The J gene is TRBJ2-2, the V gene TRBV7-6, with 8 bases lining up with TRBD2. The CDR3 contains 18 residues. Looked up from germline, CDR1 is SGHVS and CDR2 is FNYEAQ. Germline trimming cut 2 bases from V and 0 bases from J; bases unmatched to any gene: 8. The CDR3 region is CASSLLSGAIANTGELFF. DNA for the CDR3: TGTGCCAGCAGCTTACTTAGCGGGGCCATCGCGAACACCGGGGAGCTGTTTTTT.

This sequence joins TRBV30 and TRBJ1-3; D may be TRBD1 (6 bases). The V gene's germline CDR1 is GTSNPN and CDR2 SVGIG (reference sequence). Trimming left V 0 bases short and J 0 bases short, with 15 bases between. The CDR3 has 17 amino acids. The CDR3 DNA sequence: TGTGCCTGGAGTGTTCTGGGGCAGGGGCGCTCTGGAAACACCATATATTTT. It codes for CAWSVLGQGRSGNTIYF.

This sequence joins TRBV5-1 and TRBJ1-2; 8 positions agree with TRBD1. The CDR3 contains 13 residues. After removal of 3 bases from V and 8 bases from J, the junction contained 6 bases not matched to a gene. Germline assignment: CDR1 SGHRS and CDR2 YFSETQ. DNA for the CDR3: TGCGCCAGCAGCTCGGACAGGGTCAGGGGCTACACCTTC. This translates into CASSSDRVRGYTF.

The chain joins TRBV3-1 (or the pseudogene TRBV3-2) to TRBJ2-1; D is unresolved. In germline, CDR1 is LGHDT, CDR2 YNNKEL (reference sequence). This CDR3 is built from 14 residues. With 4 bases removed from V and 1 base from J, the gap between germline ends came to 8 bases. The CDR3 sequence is CASSRLGSYNEQFF. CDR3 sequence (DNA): TGTGCCAGCAGCCGGCTCGGTTCCTACAATGAGCAGTTCTTC.

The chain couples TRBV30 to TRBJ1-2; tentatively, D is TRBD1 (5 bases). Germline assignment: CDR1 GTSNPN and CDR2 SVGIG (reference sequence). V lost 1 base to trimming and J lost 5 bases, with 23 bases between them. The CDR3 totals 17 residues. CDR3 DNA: TGTGCCTGGAGTGGCGCCCCCAGGGCGGGCGACAGATATGGCTACACCTTC. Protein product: CAWSGAPRAGDRYGYTF.

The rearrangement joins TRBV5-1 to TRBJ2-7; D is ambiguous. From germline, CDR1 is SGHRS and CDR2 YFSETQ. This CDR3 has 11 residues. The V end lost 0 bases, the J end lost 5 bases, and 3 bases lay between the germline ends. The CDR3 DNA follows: TGCGCCAGCAGCTTGGCCCACGAGCAGTACTTC. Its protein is CASSLAHEQYF.

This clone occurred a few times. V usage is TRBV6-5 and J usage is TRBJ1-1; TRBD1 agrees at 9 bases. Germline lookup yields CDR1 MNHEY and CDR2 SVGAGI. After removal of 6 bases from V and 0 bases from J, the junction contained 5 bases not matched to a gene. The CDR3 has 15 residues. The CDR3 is CASRRTGAMNTEAFF. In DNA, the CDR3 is TGTGCCAGCAGGCGGACAGGGGCCATGAACACTGAAGCTTTCTTT.

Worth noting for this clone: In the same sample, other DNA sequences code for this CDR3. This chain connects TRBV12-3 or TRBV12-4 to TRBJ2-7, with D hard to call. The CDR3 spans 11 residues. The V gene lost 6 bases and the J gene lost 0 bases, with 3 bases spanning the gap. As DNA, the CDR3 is TGTGCCAGCAGCTCCTCCTACGAGCAGTACTTC. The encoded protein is CASSSSYEQYF.

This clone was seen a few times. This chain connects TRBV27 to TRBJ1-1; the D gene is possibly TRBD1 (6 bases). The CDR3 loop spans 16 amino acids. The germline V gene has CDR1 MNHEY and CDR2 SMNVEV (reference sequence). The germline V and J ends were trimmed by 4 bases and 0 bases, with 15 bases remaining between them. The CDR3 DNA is TGTGCCAGCAGTTATGACCCAGACAGGTTGAACACTGAAGCTTTCTTT. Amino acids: CASSYDPDRLNTEAFF.

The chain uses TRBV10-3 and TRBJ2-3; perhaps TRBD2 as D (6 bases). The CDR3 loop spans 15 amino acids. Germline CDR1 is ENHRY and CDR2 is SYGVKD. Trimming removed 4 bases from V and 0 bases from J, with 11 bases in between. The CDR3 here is CAISGSSVSTDTQYF. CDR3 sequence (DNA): TGTGCCATCAGTGGGTCTAGCGTTAGCACAGATACGCAGTATTTT.

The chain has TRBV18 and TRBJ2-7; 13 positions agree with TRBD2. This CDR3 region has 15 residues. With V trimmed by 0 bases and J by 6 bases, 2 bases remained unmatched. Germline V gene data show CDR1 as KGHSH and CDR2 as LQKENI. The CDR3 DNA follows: TGTGCCAGCTCACCACCCCGGACTAGCGGGGGCGAGCAGTACTTC. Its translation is CASSPPRTSGGEQYF.

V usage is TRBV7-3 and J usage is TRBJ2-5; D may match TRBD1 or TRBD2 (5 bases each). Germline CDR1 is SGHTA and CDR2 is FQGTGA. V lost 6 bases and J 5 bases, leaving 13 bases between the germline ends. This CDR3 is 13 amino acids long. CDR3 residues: CASSRDRGETQYF. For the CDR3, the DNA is TGTGCCAGCAGTAGGGACCGCGGGGAGACCCAGTACTTC.